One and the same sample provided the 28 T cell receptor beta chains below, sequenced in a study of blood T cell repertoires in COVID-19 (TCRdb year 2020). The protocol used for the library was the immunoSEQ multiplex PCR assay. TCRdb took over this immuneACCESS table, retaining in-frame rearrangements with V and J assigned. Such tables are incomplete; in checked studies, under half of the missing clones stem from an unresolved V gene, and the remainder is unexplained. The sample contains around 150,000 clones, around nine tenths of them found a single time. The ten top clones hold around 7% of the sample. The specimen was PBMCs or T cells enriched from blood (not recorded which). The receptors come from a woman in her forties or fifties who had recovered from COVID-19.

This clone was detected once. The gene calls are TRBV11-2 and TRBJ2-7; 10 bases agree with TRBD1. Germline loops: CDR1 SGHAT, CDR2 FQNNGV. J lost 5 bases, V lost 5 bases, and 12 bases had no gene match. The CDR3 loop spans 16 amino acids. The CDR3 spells CASSKIGTGVFNEQYF. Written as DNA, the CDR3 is TGTGCCAGCAGCAAAATTGGGACAGGGGTCTTTAACGAGCAGTACTTC.

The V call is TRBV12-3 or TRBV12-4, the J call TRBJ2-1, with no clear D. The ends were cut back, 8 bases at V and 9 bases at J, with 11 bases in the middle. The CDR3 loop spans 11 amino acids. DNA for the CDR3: TGTGCCAGCTGTCGGGTAGGTGAGCAGTTCTTC. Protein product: CASCRVGEQFF.

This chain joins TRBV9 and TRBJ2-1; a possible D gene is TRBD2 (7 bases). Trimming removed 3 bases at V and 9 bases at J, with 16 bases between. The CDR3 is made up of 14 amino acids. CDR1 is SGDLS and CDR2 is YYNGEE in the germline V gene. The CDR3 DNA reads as TGTGCCAGCAGCGCCCCGGAGGGGGGGTTTGAGCAGTTCTTC. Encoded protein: CASSAPEGGFEQFF.

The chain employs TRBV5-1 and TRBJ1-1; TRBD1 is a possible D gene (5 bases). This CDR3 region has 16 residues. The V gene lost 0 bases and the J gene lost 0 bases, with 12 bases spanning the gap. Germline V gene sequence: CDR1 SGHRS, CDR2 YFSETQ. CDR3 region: CASSLATGIMNTEAFF. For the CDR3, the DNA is TGCGCCAGCAGCTTGGCCACAGGCATAATGAACACTGAAGCTTTCTTT.

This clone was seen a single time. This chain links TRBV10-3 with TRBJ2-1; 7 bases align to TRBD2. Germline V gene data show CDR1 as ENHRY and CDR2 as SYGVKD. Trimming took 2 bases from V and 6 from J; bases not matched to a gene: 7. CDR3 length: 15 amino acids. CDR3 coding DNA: TGTGCCATCAGTGAGGCCCCGGGACTAACCAATGAGCAGTTCTTC. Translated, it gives CAISEAPGLTNEQFF.

The chain's CDR3 is CASSFPGQGLFEQYF. The CDR3 DNA reads as TGTGCCAGCAGCTTTCCGGGACAGGGTTTGTTCGAGCAGTACTTC. The rearrangement joins TRBV5-4 to TRBJ2-7, with 9 bases identical to TRBD1. Germline V lookup: CDR1 SGHNT, CDR2 YYREEE (reference sequence). V lost 2 bases and J lost 6; bases outside the gene matches: 9. The CDR3 has 15 amino acids. Full variable domain (missing parts from reference TRBV5-4 and TRBJ2-7): ETGVTQSPTHLIKTRGQQVTLRCSSQSGHNTVSWYQQALGQGPQFIFQYYREEENGRGNFPPRFSGLQFPNYSSELNVNALELDDSALYLCASSFPGQGLFEQYFGPGTRLTVT.

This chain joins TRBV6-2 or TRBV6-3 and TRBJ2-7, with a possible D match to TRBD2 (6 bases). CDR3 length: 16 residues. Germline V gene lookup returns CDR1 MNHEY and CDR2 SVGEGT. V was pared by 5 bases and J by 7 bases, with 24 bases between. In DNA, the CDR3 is TGTGCCAGCAGTCCGATAATTAGCGGCTATTCTACGGAGCAGTACTTC. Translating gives CASSPIISGYSTEQYF.

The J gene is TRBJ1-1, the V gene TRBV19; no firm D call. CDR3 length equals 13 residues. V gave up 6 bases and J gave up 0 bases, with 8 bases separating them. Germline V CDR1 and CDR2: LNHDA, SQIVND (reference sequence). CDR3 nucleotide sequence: TGTGCCAGTAGCAGAACAGTGAACACTGAAGCTTTCTTT. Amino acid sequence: CASSRTVNTEAFF.

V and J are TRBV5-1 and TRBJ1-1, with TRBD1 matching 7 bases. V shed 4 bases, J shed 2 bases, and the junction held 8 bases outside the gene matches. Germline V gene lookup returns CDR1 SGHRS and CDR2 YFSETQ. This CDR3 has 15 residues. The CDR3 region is CASSTGQVTNTEAFF. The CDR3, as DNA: TGCGCCAGCAGCACCGGACAGGTGACCAACACTGAAGCTTTCTTT.

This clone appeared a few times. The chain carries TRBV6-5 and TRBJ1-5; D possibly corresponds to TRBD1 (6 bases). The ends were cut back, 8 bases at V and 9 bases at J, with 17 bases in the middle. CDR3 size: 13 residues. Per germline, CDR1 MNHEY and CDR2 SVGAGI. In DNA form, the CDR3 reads TGTGCCAGCCGGGACACCACAGTTCTGCCCCAGCATTTT. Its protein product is CASRDTTVLPQHF.

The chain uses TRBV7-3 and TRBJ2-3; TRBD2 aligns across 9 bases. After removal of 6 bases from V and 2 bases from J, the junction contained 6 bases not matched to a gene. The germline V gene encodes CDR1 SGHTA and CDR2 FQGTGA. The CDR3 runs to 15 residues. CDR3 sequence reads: CASSLAGVHTDTQYF. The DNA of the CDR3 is TGTGCCAGCAGTTTAGCGGGGGTCCACACAGATACGCAGTATTTT.

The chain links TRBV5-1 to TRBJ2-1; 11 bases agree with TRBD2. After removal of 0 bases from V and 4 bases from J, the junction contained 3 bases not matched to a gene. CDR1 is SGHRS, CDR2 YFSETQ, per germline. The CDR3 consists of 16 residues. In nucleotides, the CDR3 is TGCGCCAGCAGCTTGGCTCTAGCGGGGGGTTACAATGAGCAGTTCTTC. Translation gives CASSLALAGGYNEQFF.

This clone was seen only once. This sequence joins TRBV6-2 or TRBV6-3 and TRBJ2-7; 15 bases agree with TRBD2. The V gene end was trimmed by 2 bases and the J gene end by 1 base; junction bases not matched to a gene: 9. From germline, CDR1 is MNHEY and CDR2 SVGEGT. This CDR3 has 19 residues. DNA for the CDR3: TGTGCCAGCAGTTACGGTCCGGGACTAGCGGGGGGCCCATCCTACGAGCAGTACTTC. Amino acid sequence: CASSYGPGLAGGPSYEQYF.

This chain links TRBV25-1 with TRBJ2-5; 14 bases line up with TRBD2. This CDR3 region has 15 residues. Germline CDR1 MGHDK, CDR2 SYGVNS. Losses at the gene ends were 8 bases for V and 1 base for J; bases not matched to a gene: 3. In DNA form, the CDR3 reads TGTGCCAGCCGGGGACTAGCGGGGGCCCAAGAGACCCAGTACTTC. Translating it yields CASRGLAGAQETQYF.

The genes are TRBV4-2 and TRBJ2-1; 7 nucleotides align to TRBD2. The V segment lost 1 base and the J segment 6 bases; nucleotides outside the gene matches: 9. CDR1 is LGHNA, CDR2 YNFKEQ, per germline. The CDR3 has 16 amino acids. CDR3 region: CASSQGEGIPSNEQFF. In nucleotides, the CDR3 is TGTGCCAGCAGCCAAGGGGAGGGAATACCTTCCAATGAGCAGTTCTTC.

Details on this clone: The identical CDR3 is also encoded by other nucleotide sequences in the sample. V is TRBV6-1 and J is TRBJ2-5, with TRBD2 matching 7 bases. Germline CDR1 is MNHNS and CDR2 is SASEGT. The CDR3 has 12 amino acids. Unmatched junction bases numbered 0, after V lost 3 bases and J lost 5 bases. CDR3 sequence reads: CASSEGGETQYF. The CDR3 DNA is TGTGCCAGCAGTGAGGGGGGGGAGACCCAGTACTTC.

The CDR3 reads CASSGSGYGYTF. Here the CDR3 DNA reads TGTGCCAGTAGTGGATCAGGGTATGGCTACACCTTC. J is TRBJ1-2 and V is TRBV19; D perhaps matches TRBD1 (5 bases). V lost 5 bases, J lost 5 bases, and 9 bases lay in between. CDR1 is LNHDA and CDR2 is SQIVND in the germline V gene (reference sequence). This CDR3 comprises 12 residues.

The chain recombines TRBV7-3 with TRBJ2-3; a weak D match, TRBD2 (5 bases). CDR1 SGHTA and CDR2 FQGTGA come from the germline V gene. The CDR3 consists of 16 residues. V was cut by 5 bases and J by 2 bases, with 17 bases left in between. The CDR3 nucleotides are TGTGCCAGCAGCCCTAATCCGGGATTTGCCACAGATACGCAGTATTTT. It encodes CASSPNPGFATDTQYF.

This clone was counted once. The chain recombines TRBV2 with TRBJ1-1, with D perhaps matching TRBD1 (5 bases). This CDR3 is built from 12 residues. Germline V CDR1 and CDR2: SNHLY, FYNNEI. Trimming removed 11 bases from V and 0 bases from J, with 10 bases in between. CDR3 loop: CARKQVNTEAFF. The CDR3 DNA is TGTGCCCGCAAACAGGTGAACACTGAAGCTTTCTTT.

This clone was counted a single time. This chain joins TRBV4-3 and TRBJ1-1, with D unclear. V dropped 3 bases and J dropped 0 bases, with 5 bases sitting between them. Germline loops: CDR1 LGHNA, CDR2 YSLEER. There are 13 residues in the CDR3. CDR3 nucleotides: TGCGCCAGCAGCCAGACACTGAACACTGAAGCTTTCTTT. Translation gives CASSQTLNTEAFF.

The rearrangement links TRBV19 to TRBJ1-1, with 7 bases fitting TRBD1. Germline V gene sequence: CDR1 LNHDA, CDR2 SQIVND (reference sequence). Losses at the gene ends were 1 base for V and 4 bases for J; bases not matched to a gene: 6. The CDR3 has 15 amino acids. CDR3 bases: TGTGCCAGTAGTATAGGAGGGACAGTGGCCACTGAAGCTTTCTTT. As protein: CASSIGGTVATEAFF.

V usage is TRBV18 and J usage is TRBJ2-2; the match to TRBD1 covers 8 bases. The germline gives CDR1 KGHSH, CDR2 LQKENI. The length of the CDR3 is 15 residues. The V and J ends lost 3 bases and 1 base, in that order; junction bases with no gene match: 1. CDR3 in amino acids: CASSPGTGNTGELFF. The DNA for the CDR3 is TGTGCCAGCTCACCTGGGACAGGGAACACCGGGGAGCTGTTTTTT.

The DNA of the CDR3 is TGTGCCAGCAGTTATCGGGACAGTAATTCACCCCTCCACTTT. This translates into CASSYRDSNSPLHF. The chain employs TRBV6-5 and TRBJ1-6, with 7 bases that match TRBD1. Germline-derived CDR1 and CDR2 are MNHEY and SVGAGI. The CDR3 has 14 amino acids. V shed 3 bases, J shed 6 bases, and the junction held 2 bases outside the gene matches.

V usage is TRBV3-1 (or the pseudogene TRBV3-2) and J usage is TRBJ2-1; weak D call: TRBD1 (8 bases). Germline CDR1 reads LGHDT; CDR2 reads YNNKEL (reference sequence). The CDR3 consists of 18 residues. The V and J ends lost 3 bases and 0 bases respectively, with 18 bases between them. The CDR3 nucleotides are TGTGCCAGCAGCCAGCAGGGGGCCCGGGGGGCCTCCTACAATGAGCAGTTCTTC. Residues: CASSQQGARGASYNEQFF.

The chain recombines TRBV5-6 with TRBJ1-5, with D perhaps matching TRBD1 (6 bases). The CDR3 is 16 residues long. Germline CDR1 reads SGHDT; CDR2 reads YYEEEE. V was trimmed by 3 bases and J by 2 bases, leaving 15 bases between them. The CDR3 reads CASSSARTVGNQPQHF. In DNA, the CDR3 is TGTGCCAGCAGCTCCGCTAGGACAGTGGGCAATCAGCCCCAGCATTTT. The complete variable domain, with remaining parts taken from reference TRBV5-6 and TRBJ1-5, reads DAGVTQSPTHLIKTRGQQVTLRCSPKSGHDTVSWYQQALGQGPQFIFQYYEEEERQRGNFPDRFSGHQFPNYSSELNVNALLLGDSALYLCASSSARTVGNQPQHFGDGTRLSIL.

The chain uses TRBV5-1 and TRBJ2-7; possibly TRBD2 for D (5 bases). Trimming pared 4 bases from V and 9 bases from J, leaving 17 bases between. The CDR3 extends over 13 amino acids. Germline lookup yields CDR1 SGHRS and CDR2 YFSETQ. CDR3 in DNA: TGCGCCAGCAGCCCCGGTGAGGGTTGGGGGCAGTACTTC. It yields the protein CASSPGEGWGQYF.

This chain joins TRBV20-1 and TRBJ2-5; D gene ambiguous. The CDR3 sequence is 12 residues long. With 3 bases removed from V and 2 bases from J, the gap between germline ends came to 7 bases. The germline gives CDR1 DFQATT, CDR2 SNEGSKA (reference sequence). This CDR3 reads CSASRLQETQYF. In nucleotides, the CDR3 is TGCAGTGCTAGTAGACTTCAAGAGACCCAGTACTTC.

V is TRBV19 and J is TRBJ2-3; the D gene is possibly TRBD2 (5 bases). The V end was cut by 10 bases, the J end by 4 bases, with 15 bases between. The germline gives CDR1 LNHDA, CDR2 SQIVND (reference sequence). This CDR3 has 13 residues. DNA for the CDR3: TGTGCCACCCGGGGTCTCGGCGCAGATACGCAGTATTTT. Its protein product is CATRGLGADTQYF.